Reported below is one T cell receptor beta chain. This sample stems from a study of shared clonotypes between healthy human individuals. TCRdb's table, derived via immunoSEQ multiplex PCR, lists solely in-frame clones and lacks some. The table has a few hundred thousand clones, around 86% seen once. The TCR comes from a young man in good health. Material for sequencing was memory CD8+ T cells sorted from blood. Documented subset: CD45RO+ cells pooled with CCR7-negative TemRA cells.

The CDR3 reads CSVNTAEQFF. The CDR3 DNA follows: TGCAGTGTAAATACAGCAGAGCAGTTCTTC. The chain joins TRBV20-1 to TRBJ2-1; D gene unclear. Germline CDR1 DFQATT, CDR2 SNEGSKA (reference sequence). Trimming left V 7 bases short and J 10 bases short, with 11 bases between. The CDR3 sequence is 10 residues long.